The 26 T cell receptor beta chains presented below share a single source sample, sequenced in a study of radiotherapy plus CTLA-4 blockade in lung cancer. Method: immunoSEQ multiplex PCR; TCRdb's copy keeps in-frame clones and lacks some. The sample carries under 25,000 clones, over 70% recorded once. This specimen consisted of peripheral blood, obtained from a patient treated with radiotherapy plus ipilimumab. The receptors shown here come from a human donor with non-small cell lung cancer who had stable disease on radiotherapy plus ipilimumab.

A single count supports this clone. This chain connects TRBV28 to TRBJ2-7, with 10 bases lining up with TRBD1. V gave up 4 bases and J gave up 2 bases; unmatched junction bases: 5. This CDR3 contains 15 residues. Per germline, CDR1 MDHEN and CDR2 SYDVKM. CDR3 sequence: CASSSQGQGPYEQYF. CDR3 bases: TGTGCCAGCAGTTCCCAGGGACAGGGGCCCTACGAGCAGTACTTC.

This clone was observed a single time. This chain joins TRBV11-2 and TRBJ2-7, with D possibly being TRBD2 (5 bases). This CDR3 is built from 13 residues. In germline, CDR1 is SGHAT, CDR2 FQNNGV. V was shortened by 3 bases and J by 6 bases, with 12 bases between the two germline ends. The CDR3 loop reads CASSFPGSGEQYF. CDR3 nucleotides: TGTGCCAGCAGCTTCCCCGGAAGCGGCGAGCAGTACTTC.

CDR3 nucleotide sequence: TGTGCCAGCAGCTACCTAGCGGGCTCCTACAATGAGCAGTTCTTC. This translates into CASSYLAGSYNEQFF. This sequence joins TRBV13 and TRBJ2-1; 8 bases agree with TRBD2. Per the germline V gene, CDR1 is PRHDT and CDR2 is FYEKMQ (reference sequence). The CDR3 covers 15 residues. V shed 4 bases, J shed 0 bases, and the junction held 2 bases outside the gene matches.

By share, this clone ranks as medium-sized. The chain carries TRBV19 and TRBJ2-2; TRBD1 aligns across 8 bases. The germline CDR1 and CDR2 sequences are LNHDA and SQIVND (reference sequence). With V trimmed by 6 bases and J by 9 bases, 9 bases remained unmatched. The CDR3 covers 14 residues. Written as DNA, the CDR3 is TGTGCCAGTAGCAAAGGGACAGGCAATAGGGAGCTGTTTTTT. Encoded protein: CASSKGTGNRELFF.

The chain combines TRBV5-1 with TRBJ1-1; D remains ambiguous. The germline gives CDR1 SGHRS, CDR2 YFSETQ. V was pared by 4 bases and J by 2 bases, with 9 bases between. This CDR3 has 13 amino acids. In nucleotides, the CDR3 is TGCGCCAGCAGCCCGTCTATAAACACTGAAGCTTTCTTT. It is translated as CASSPSINTEAFF.

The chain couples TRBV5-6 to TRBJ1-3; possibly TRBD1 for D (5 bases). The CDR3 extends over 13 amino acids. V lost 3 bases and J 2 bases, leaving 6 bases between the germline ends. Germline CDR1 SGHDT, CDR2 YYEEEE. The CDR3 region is CASSSGPGNTIYF. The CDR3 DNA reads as TGTGCCAGCAGCTCGGGACCTGGAAACACCATATATTTT.

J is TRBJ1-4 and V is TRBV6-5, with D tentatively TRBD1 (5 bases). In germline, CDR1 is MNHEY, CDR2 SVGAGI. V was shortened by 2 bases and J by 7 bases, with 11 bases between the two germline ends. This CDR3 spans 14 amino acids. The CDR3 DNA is TGTGCCAGCAGTTACGCTGGGGCGCGTGAAAAACTGTTTTTT. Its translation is CASSYAGAREKLFF.

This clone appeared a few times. CDR3 loop: CASSLSSSGSASTDTQYF. The CDR3, as DNA: TGTGCCAGCAGCTTAAGTTCCAGCGGGAGTGCTAGCACAGATACGCAGTATTTT. This chain uses TRBV7-3 with TRBJ2-3; 8 bases map to TRBD2. The V segment lost 1 base and the J segment 0 bases; nucleotides outside the gene matches: 9. CDR1 and CDR2 (germline): SGHTA, FQGTGA. The CDR3 has 18 amino acids.

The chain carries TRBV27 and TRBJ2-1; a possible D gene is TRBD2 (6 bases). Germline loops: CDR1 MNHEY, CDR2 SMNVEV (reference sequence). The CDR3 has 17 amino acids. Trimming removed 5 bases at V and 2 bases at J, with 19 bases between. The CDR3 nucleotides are TGTGCCAGCAGTCCCCGCGGGGCCCTTACCGCCTACAATGAGCAGTTCTTC. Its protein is CASSPRGALTAYNEQFF.

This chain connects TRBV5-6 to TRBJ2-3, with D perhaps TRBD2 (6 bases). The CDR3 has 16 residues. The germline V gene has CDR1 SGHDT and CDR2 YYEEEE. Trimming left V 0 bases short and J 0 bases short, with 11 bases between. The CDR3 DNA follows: TGTGCCAGCAGCTTGGGCTCGGGGACTAGCACAGATACGCAGTATTTT. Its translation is CASSLGSGTSTDTQYF.

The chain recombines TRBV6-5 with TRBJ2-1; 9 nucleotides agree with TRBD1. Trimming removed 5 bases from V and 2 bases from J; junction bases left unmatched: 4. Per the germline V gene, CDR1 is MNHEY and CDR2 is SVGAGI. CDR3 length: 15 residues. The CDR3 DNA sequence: TGTGCCAGCAGTACAACAGGGGGCGCCTACAATGAGCAGTTCTTC. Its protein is CASSTTGGAYNEQFF.

CDR3 region: CAWIDTGNTEAFF. CDR3 sequence (DNA): TGTGCCTGGATTGACACGGGGAACACTGAAGCTTTCTTT. V and J are TRBV30 and TRBJ1-1; D is unresolved. Per the germline V gene, CDR1 is GTSNPN and CDR2 is SVGIG (reference sequence). Trimming pared 4 bases from V and 1 base from J, leaving 10 bases between. This CDR3 contains 13 residues.

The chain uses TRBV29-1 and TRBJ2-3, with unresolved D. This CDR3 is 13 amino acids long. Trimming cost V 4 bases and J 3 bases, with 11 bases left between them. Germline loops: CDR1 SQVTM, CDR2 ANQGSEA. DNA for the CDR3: TGCAGCGTTGGGAGCGATGGGACAGATACGCAGTATTTT. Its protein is CSVGSDGTDTQYF.

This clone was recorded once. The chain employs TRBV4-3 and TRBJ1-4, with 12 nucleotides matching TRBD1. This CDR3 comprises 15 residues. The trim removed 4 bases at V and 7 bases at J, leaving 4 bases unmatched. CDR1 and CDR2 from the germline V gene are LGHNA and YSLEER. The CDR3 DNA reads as TGCGCCAGCAGCCTGGGACAGGGGGCAGGTGAAAAACTGTTTTTT. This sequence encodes CASSLGQGAGEKLFF.

CDR3 sequence: CASSEAGVQGSEQFF. The CDR3 nucleotides are TGTGCCAGCAGTGAAGCAGGGGTGCAGGGTAGTGAGCAGTTCTTC. V gene TRBV2 combines with J gene TRBJ2-1; D may be TRBD1 (5 bases). This CDR3 comprises 15 residues. V dropped 0 bases and J dropped 9 bases, with 15 bases sitting between them. Germline V gene data show CDR1 as SNHLY and CDR2 as FYNNEI.

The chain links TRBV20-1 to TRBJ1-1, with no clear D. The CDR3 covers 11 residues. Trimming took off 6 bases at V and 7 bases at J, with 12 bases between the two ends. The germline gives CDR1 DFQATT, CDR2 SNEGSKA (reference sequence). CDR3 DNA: TGCAGTGCGCAAGACGTTGATGAAGCTTTCTTT. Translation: CSAQDVDEAFF.

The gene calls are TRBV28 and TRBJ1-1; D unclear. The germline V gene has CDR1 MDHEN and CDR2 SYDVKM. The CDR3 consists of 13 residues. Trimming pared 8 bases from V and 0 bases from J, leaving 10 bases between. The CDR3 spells CASRAGLNTEAFF. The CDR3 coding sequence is TGTGCCAGCCGTGCAGGATTGAACACTGAAGCTTTCTTT. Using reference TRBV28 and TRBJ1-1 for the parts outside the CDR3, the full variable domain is DVKVTQSSRYLVKRTGEKVFLECVQDMDHENMFWYRQDPGLGLRLIYFSYDVKMKEKGDIPEGYSVSREKKERFSLILESASTNQTSMYLCASRAGLNTEAFFGQGTRLTVV.

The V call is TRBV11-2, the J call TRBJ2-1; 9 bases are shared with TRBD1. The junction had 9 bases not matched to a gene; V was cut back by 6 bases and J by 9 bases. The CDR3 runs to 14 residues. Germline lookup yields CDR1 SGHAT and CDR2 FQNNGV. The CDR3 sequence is CASRTGTGNIEQFF. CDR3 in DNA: TGTGCCAGCAGGACCGGGACAGGGAATATTGAGCAGTTCTTC.

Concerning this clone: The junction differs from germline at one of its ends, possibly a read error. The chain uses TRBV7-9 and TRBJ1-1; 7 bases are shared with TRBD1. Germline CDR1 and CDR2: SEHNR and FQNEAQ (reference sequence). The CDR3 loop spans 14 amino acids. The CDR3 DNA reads TGTGCCAGCAGCTTAGCGGGGCAGGGGGGGCCATGGCTCTTT. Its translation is CASSLAGQGGPWLF.

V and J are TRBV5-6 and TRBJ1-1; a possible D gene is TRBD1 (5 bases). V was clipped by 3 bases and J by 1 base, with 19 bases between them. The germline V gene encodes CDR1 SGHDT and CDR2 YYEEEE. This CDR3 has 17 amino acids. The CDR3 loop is CASSYGGFESTNTEAFF. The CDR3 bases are TGTGCCAGCAGCTACGGGGGGTTCGAGTCCACGAACACTGAAGCTTTCTTT.

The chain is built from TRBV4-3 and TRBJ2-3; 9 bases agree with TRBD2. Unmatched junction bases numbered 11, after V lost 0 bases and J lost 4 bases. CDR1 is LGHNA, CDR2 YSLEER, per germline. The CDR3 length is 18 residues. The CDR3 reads CASSQDSILAGRADTQYF. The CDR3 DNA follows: TGCGCCAGCAGCCAAGATAGTATTCTAGCGGGAAGGGCAGATACGCAGTATTTT.

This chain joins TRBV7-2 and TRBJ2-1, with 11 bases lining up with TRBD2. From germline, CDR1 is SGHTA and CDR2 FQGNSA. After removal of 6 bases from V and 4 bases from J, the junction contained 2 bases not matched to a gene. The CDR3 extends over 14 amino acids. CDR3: CASRSSGRYNEQFF. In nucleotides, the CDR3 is TGTGCCAGCAGGTCTAGCGGGAGGTACAATGAGCAGTTCTTC.

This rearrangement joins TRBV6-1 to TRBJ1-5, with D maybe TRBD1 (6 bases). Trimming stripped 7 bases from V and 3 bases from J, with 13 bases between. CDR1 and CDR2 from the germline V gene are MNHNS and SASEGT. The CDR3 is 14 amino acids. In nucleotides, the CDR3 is TGTGCCAGCACTCTCGGACAGTTCAATCAGCCCCAGCATTTT. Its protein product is CASTLGQFNQPQHF.

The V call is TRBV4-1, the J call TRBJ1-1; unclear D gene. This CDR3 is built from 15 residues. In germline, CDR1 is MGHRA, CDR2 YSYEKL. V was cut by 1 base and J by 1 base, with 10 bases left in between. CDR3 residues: CASSQGFPRNTEAFF. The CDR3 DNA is TGCGCCAGCAGCCAAGGATTCCCCAGGAACACTGAAGCTTTCTTT.

The CDR3 region has the DNA TGTGCCAGCAGCCTATACTTAGGACAGCGTGAAGCTTTCTTT. Translated, it gives CASSLYLGQREAFF. J is TRBJ1-1 and V is TRBV5-6; D is possibly TRBD1 (6 bases). Trimming stripped 4 bases from V and 7 bases from J, with 17 bases between. This CDR3 spans 14 amino acids. The germline V gene has CDR1 SGHDT and CDR2 YYEEEE.

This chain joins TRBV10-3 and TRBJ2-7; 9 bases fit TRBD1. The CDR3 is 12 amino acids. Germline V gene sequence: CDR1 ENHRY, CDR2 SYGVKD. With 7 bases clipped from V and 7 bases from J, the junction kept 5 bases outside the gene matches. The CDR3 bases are TGTGCCATCACAGGACAGGGGCGAGAGCAGTACTTC. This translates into CAITGQGREQYF.